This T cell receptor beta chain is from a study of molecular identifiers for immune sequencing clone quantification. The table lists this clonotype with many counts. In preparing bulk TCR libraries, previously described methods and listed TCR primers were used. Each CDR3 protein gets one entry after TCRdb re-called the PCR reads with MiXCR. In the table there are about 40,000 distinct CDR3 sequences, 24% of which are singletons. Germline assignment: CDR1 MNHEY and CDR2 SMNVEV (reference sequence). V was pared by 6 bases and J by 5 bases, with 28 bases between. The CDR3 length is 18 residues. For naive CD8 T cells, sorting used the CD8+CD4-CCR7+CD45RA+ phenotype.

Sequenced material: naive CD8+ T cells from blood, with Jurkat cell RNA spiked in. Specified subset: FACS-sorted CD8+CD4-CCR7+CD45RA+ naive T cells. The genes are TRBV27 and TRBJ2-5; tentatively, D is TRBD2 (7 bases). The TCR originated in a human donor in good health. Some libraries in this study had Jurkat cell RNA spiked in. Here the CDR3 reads CASSPLTPGGLYFETQYF. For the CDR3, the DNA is TGTGCCAGCAGCCCCTTGACGCCGGGGGGCCTTTATTTTGAGACCCAGTACTTC.